The TCR beta chain described here comes from a study of shared clonotypes between healthy human individuals. Study-wide findings and caveats: Sampling used blood alone; tissue repertoires probably differ.

The CDR3 spans 15 residues. Trimming left V 1 base short and J 1 base short, with 10 bases between. Researchers ran the assay at a deep level. TCRdb's copy holds only in-frame clones and misses some; the assay was immunoSEQ multiplex PCR. The sample gives some 500,000 clones, around 80% of which show up once; less than 15% is in the top ten. Details on this clone: Its antigen remains unknown.

Material: PBMCs. The chain has TRBV5-3 and TRBJ2-3; D possibly uses TRBD1 or TRBD2 (6 bases each). TRBV5-3 belongs to the ORF category, with a function that is uncertain. The TCR sequence derives from a woman aged 40 to 50 in good health. Some clones in this sample may be carry-over from other donors' samples. The CDR3 here is CARSLLRGGTDTQYF. The DNA of the CDR3 is TGTGCCAGAAGCTTGTTGAGGGGGGGCACAGATACGCAGTATTTT.